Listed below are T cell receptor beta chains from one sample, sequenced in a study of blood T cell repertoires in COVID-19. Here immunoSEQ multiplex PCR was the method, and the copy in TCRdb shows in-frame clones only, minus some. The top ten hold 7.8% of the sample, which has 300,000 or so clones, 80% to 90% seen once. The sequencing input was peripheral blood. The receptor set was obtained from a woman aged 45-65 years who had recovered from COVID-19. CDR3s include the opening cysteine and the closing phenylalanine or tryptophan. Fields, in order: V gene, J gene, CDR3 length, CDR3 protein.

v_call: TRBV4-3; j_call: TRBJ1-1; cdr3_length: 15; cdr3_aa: CASSQGAGMNTEAFF
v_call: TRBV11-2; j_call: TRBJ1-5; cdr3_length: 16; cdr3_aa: CASSFSGSHSNQPQHF
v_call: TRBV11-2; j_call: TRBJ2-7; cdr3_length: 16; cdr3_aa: CASSLVRTGTSYEQYF
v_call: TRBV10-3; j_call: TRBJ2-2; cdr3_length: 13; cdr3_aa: CATRGGVDGELFF
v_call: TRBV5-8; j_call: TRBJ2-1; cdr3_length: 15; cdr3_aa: CASSLGGGSYNEQFF
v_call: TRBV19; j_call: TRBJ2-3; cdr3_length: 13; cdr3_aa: CASSSEGTDTQYF
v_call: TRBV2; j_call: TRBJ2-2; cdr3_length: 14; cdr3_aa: CASSTSGYTGELFF
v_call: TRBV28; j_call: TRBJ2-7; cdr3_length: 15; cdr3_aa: CASSVNSGSAYEQYF
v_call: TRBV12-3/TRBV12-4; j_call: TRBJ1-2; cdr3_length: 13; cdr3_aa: CASSLTGGGGYTF
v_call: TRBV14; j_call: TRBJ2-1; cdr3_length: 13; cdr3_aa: CASSQGTFSEQFF
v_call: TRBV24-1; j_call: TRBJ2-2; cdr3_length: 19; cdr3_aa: CATSEPGTSGGLNTGELFF
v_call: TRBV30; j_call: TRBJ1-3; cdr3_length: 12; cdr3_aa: CAWSEQGDTIYF
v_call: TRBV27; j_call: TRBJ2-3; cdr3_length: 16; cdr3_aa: CASSLSPGVLTHTQYF
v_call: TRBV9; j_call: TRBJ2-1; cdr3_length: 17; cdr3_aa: CASSPRGSGSPYNEQFF
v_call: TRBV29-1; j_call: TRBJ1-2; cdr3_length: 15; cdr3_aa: CSVENRWQGNYGYTF
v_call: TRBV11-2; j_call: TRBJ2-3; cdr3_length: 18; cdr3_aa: CASSSNLHTKLGADTQYF
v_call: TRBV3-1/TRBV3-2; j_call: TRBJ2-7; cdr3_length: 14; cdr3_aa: CASSQVRQGAEQYF
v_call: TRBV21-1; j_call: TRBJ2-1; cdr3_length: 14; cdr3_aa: CASSKVGVYNEQFF
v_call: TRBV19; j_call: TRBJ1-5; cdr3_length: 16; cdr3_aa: CASSMWLNRGDQPQHF
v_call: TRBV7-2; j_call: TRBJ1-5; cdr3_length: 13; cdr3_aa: CASSPRGGQPQHF
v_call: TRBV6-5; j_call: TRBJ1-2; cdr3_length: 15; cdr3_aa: CASSYRRTGYYGYTF
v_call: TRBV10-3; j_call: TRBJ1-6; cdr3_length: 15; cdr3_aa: CAISDVRTGNSPLHF
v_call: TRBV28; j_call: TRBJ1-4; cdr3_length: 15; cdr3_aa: CASRETGPTNEKLFF
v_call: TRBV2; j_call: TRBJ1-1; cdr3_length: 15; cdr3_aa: CASRRGQTLNTEAFF
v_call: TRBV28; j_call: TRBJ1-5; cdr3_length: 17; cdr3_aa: CASTLDGTGLVDQPQHF
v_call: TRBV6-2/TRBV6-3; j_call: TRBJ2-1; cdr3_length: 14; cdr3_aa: CASSFPWERAEQFF
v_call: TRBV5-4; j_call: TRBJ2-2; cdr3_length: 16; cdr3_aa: CASSQRQATNTGELFF
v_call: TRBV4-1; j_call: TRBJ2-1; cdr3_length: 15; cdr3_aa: CASSQDGAEYNEQFF
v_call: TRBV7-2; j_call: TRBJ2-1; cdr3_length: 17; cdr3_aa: CASTPRRGGGLIDEQFF
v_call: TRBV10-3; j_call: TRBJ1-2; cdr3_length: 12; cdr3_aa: CAISGTGDGYTF
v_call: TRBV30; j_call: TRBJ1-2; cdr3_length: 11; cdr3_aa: CASENRGGYTF
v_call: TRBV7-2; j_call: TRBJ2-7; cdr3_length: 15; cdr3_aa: CASSLGSGRTYEQYF
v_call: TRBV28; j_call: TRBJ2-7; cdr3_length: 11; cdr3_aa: CASSFTREQYF
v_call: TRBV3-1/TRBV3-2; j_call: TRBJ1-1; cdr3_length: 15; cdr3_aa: CASSQLGQGGTEAFF
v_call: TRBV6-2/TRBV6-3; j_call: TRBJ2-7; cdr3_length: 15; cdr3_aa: CASSTHRGTSYEQYF
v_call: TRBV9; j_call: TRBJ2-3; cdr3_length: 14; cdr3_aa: CASSPRVQTDTQYF
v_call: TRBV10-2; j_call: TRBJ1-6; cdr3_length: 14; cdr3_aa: CASSVDRINSPLHF
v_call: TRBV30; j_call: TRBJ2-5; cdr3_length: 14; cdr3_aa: CAYCLHAGGETQYF
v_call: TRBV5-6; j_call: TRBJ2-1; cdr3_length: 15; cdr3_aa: CASSLTSGGPNEQFF
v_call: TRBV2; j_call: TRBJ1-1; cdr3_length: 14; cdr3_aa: CASRTGELNTEAFF
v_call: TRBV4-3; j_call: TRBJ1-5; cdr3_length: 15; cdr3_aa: CASSQDRGPNQPQHF
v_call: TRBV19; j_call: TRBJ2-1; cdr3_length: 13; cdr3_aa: CASSIDRGAGQFF
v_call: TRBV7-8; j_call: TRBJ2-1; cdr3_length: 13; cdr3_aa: CASSRTGGNEQFF
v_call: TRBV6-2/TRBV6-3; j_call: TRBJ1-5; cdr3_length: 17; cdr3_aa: CASSYSWTGSSNQPQHF
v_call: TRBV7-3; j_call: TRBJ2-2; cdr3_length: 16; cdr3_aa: CASSGNYGLDTGELFF
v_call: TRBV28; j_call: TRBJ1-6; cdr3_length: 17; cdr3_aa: CASSLGTGPFGNSPLHF
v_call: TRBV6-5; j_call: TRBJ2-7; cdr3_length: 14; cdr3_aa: CASSYVQVEGYTYF
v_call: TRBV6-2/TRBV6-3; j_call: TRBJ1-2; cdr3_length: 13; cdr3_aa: CASSRTPGEGYTF
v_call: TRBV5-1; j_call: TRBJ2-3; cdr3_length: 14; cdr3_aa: CASSLGSGGDTQYF
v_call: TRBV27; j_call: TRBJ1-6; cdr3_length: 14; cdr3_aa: CASSTTFRGSPLHF
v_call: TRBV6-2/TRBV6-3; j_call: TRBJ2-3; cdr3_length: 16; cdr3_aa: CASSYGGAYTTDTQYF
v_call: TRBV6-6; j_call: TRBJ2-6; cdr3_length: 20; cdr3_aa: CASSPDPPSPGYSGANVLTF
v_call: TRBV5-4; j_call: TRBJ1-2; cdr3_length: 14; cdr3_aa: CASSLALQGNGYTF
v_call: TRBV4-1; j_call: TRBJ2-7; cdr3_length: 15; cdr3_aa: CASSQTSGSSYEQYF